One sample yielded the 29 T cell receptor beta chains listed below, sequenced in a study of T cells after yellow fever vaccination. In TCRdb, the 5' RACE reads were re-called with MiXCR into one record per CDR3 protein. The data show about 500,000 distinct CDR3 sequences, around a sixth seen once. The sample consisted of PBMCs, taken 5 days after the first yellow fever vaccination. Receptors were obtained from a man younger than 30 who received the YFV17D yellow fever vaccine.

This clonotype has more than one count but fewer than ten. V is TRBV5-1 and J is TRBJ2-4; 9 bases fit TRBD1. The germline V gene has CDR1 SGHRS and CDR2 YFSETQ. Trimming took 4 bases from V and 5 from J; bases not matched to a gene: 1. This CDR3 contains 13 residues. The CDR3 DNA follows: TGCGCCAGCAGCCGGACAGGGGAAAACATTCAGTACTTC. This codes for CASSRTGENIQYF.

The J gene is TRBJ1-6, the V gene TRBV7-8, with D tentatively TRBD1 (5 bases). Looked up from germline, CDR1 is SGHVS and CDR2 is FQNEAQ. The CDR3 extends over 17 amino acids. V was pared by 0 bases and J by 5 bases, with 14 bases between. The CDR3 DNA is TGTGCCAGCAGCTTAGCCTCCGGGACGTCCAATAATTCACCCCTCCACTTT. This sequence encodes CASSLASGTSNNSPLHF.

The sample holds a few counts of this clonotype. CDR3 bases: TGTGCCAGCAGCCCCAGCGGGGTGGGCACAGATACGCAGTATTTT. It specifies CASSPSGVGTDTQYF. V and J are TRBV7-6 and TRBJ2-3; 7 nucleotides line up with TRBD2. The germline V gene has CDR1 SGHVS and CDR2 FNYEAQ. This CDR3 has 15 residues. The J segment lost 1 base and the V segment lost 5 bases, leaving 6 bases of the junction unmatched.

This clonotype was counted between two and nine times. The chain employs TRBV7-6 and TRBJ2-1; unclear D gene. CDR1 and CDR2 from the germline V gene are SGHVS and FNYEAQ. V gave up 5 bases and J gave up 4 bases, with 12 bases separating them. The CDR3 runs 14 residues. CDR3 sequence: CASSPTYGYNEQFF. The DNA for the CDR3 is TGTGCCAGCAGCCCGACTTACGGGTACAATGAGCAGTTCTTC.

This chain's CDR3 is CASSRIDVNTEAFF. In DNA form, the CDR3 reads TGTGCCAGCAGTCGAATAGACGTGAACACTGAAGCTTTCTTT. The V gene is TRBV12-3 or TRBV12-4, the J gene TRBJ1-1; D is ambiguous. V lost 5 bases, J lost 0 bases, and 10 bases lay in between. The CDR3 runs 14 residues.

As concerns this clonotype: This may come from a read error, since a much larger clone is one base off. The CDR3 coding sequence is TGCGCCAGCAGCTTCGGTCAGTCCCAAGAGACCCAGCACTTC. Its protein is CASSFGQSQETQHF. The rearrangement joins TRBV5-1 to TRBJ2-5; D is unclear. The CDR3 runs to 14 residues. Looked up from germline, CDR1 is SGHRS and CDR2 is YFSETQ.

The chain is built from TRBV7-2 and TRBJ1-4; TRBD1 aligns across 7 bases. V lost 6 bases to trimming and J lost 4 bases; unmatched junction nucleotides: 5. CDR1 SGHTA and CDR2 FQGNSA come from the germline V gene. This CDR3 contains 14 residues. The CDR3 reads CASSPGTVNEKLFF. In DNA form, the CDR3 reads TGTGCCAGCAGTCCCGGGACAGTTAATGAAAAACTGTTTTTT.

This rearrangement joins TRBV5-1 to TRBJ1-1; 7 nucleotides agree with TRBD1. The ends lost 1 base at V and 2 bases at J; junction bases unmatched: 5. The CDR3 consists of 15 residues. CDR1 is SGHRS, CDR2 YFSETQ, per germline. CDR3 sequence (DNA): TGCGCCAGCAGCTTGTGGGGACAGACAAACACTGAAGCTTTCTTT. This translates into CASSLWGQTNTEAFF.

The chain uses TRBV4-3 and TRBJ2-4, with D unclear. V shed 0 bases and J shed 7 bases, with 7 bases lying between them. Germline-derived CDR1 and CDR2 are LGHNA and YSLEER. The CDR3 is 13 amino acids. The CDR3 protein is CASSQENGNIQYF. The CDR3 DNA reads as TGCGCCAGCAGCCAAGAAAACGGTAACATTCAGTACTTC.

This clonotype was picked up a small number of times. V is TRBV4-1 and J is TRBJ2-7; 7 bases are a match to TRBD2. Per the germline V gene, CDR1 is MGHRA and CDR2 is YSYEKL. With 4 bases clipped from V and 2 bases from J, the junction kept 8 bases outside the gene matches. This CDR3 has 15 amino acids. CDR3 sequence: CASSPRGAGAYEQYF. The CDR3 region has the DNA TGCGCCAGCAGCCCCAGAGGGGCGGGGGCCTACGAGCAGTACTTC.

V usage is TRBV9 and J usage is TRBJ2-3; 12 bases align to TRBD2. CDR3 length: 16 residues. Per germline, CDR1 SGDLS and CDR2 YYNGEE. Germline trimming cut 2 bases from V and 4 bases from J; bases unmatched to any gene: 5. CDR3 in amino acids: CASSVLAGGPADTQYF. The CDR3 coding sequence is TGTGCCAGCAGCGTCCTAGCGGGGGGGCCAGCAGATACGCAGTATTTT.

This clonotype turned up a few times. V and J are TRBV6-1 and TRBJ2-5, with 8 bases identical to TRBD1. Trimming cost V 6 bases and J 2 bases; bases outside gene matches: 5. The V gene's germline CDR1 is MNHNS and CDR2 SASEGT. The CDR3 has 14 residues. The CDR3 is CASSLDRAQETQYF. The CDR3 nucleotides are TGTGCCAGCAGCTTGGACAGGGCGCAAGAGACCCAGTACTTC.

This clonotype was seen only a few times. This rearrangement joins TRBV6-2 or TRBV6-3 to TRBJ1-2; D is undetermined. Germline CDR1 and CDR2: MNHEY and SVGEGT. Trimming removed 6 bases at V and 3 bases at J, with 8 bases between. The CDR3 extends over 12 amino acids. CDR3: CASRDYYYGYTF. The CDR3 DNA is TGTGCCAGCAGAGATTACTACTATGGCTACACCTTC.

This clonotype was picked up a small number of times. The chain couples TRBV20-1 to TRBJ2-6; D not certain. The CDR3 spans 15 residues. Germline CDR1 DFQATT, CDR2 SNEGSKA (reference sequence). Trimming left V 0 bases short and J 0 bases short, with 6 bases between. The CDR3 nucleotides are TGCAGTGCTAGAGAAGACACCTCTGGGGCCAACGTCCTGACTTTC. Translating it yields CSAREDTSGANVLTF.

This clonotype was counted a few times. The V call is TRBV24-1, the J call TRBJ2-3, with D tentatively TRBD2 (6 bases). Trimming removed 7 bases from V and 3 bases from J, with 16 bases in between. Germline V gene data show CDR1 as KGHDR and CDR2 as SFDVKD. This CDR3 spans 15 amino acids. CDR3: CATRAGGDVTDTQYF. The CDR3 DNA follows: TGTGCCACCAGGGCAGGCGGGGATGTGACAGATACGCAGTATTTT.

The V gene is TRBV6-2 or TRBV6-3, the J gene TRBJ2-5; no reliable D call. V gave up 1 base and J gave up 2 bases, with 14 bases separating them. This CDR3 contains 16 residues. Germline CDR1 MNHEY, CDR2 SVGEGT. The CDR3 region is CASSYFYGNEQETQYF. In DNA, the CDR3 is TGTGCCAGCAGTTACTTTTACGGCAATGAGCAAGAGACCCAGTACTTC.

This clonotype was observed a handful of times. Written as DNA, the CDR3 is TGTGCCAGCAGTTACGGGGCCCAAGGGCGGGGGATAGCCAAAAACATTCAGTACTTC. It is translated as CASSYGAQGRGIAKNIQYF. The chain combines TRBV6-5 with TRBJ2-4; 7 nucleotides align to TRBD2. After removal of 2 bases from V and 0 bases from J, the junction contained 13 bases not matched to a gene. CDR3 length: 19 amino acids. CDR1 and CDR2 (germline): MNHEY, SVGAGI.

This clonotype was seen just once. The gene calls are TRBV9 and TRBJ2-1; TRBD2 aligns across 7 bases. The CDR3 consists of 15 residues. J was trimmed by 3 bases and V by 2 bases; bases with no gene match: 5. Germline CDR1 SGDLS, CDR2 YYNGEE. CDR3 sequence reads: CASSVFGGNYNEQFF. The CDR3 region has the DNA TGTGCCAGCAGCGTTTTCGGGGGGAACTACAATGAGCAGTTCTTC. Full variable domain (rest looked up from reference TRBV9 and TRBJ2-1): DSGVTQTPKHLITATGQRVTLRCSPRSGDLSVYWYQQSLDQGLQFLIQYYNGEERAKGNILERFSAQQFPDLHSELNLSSLELGDSALYFCASSVFGGNYNEQFFGPGTRLTVL.

The chain carries TRBV5-1 and TRBJ2-7, with TRBD2 matching over 9 bases. This CDR3 region has 15 residues. Germline values: CDR1 SGHRS, CDR2 YFSETQ. V lost 8 bases and J lost 1; bases outside the gene matches: 10. In nucleotides, the CDR3 is TGCGCCAGTCATAACCTAGCGGGGCCGTCCTACGAGCAGTACTTC. Translating it yields CASHNLAGPSYEQYF.

This clonotype was seen only a few times. J is TRBJ1-2 and V is TRBV29-1; D uncertain. Trimming took off 3 bases at V and 2 bases at J, with 4 bases between the two ends. The CDR3 contains 11 residues. The germline gives CDR1 SQVTM, CDR2 ANQGSEA. The CDR3 protein is CSVDLNYGYTF. The CDR3 DNA reads as TGCAGCGTTGACCTGAACTATGGCTACACCTTC.

The CDR3 DNA reads as TGCGCCAGCAGCTTCAGCGGGGGGGCCATAGATACGCAGTATTTT. Protein sequence: CASSFSGGAIDTQYF. J is TRBJ2-3 and V is TRBV5-1; 10 nucleotides match TRBD2. The germline V gene encodes CDR1 SGHRS and CDR2 YFSETQ. V shed 2 bases and J 5 bases; nucleotides not matched to a gene: 5. The CDR3 totals 15 residues.

V and J are TRBV6-5 and TRBJ2-5; 7 nucleotides match TRBD2. The CDR3 runs 15 residues. J was trimmed by 2 bases and V by 4 bases; bases with no gene match: 7. Germline V gene sequence: CDR1 MNHEY, CDR2 SVGAGI. The CDR3 loop reads CASSFTSGAQETQYF. For the CDR3, the DNA is TGTGCCAGCAGTTTCACAAGCGGGGCGCAAGAGACCCAGTACTTC.

This rearrangement joins TRBV6-1 to TRBJ1-3, with a weak D call TRBD1 (5 bases). With 5 bases removed from V and 1 base from J, the gap between germline ends came to 9 bases. The CDR3 sequence is 14 residues long. Germline V gene sequence: CDR1 MNHNS, CDR2 SASEGT. CDR3 amino acids: CASSSRVSGNTIYF. The CDR3 nucleotides read TGTGCCAGCAGTAGCAGGGTGTCTGGAAACACCATATATTTT.

V usage is TRBV6-5 and J usage is TRBJ1-2, with D perhaps TRBD1 (5 bases). Germline CDR1 MNHEY, CDR2 SVGAGI. The CDR3 extends over 17 amino acids. V lost 0 bases and J 4 bases, leaving 18 bases between the germline ends. The CDR3 DNA is TGTGCCAGCAGTTACTCGATCTTCGGGGGGACGATCTATGGCTACACCTTC. Protein product: CASSYSIFGGTIYGYTF.

V and J are TRBV29-1 and TRBJ1-1, with no clear D. This CDR3 comprises 12 residues. Germline values: CDR1 SQVTM, CDR2 ANQGSEA. V was trimmed by 4 bases and J by 3 bases, leaving 9 bases between them. The CDR3: CSVAYGHTEAFF. The CDR3 nucleotides read TGCAGCGTTGCCTACGGGCACACTGAAGCTTTCTTT.

This clonotype was detected a few times. V gene TRBV12-3 or TRBV12-4 combines with J gene TRBJ2-1, with D unresolved. The CDR3 is 11 amino acids. V lost 6 bases to trimming and J lost 6 bases, with 6 bases between them. The CDR3 region is CASRKVNEQFF. The CDR3, as DNA: TGTGCCAGCAGGAAAGTCAATGAGCAGTTCTTC.

V gene TRBV12-3 or TRBV12-4 combines with J gene TRBJ2-3; 8 bases align to TRBD1. The CDR3 covers 14 residues. Trimming took 6 bases from V and 2 from J; bases not matched to a gene: 4. CDR3 DNA: TGTGCCAGCAGATCGACAGGGGTCACAGATACGCAGTATTTT. Its protein is CASRSTGVTDTQYF.

The chain combines TRBV5-1 with TRBJ2-7; TRBD1 matches 9 bases. V lost 2 bases to trimming and J lost 0 bases; unmatched junction nucleotides: 6. CDR3 length: 16 amino acids. Germline V gene lookup returns CDR1 SGHRS and CDR2 YFSETQ. The CDR3 DNA reads as TGCGCCAGCAGCTTAAAGGGACAGGGAAACTCCTACGAGCAGTACGTC. It translates to CASSLKGQGNSYEQYV.

This clonotype was counted only a few times. V gene TRBV5-1 combines with J gene TRBJ1-1; no firm D call. CDR1 and CDR2 (germline): SGHRS, YFSETQ. The CDR3 sequence is 14 residues long. Trimming stripped 1 base from V and 5 bases from J, with 12 bases between. CDR3 protein: CASSLTELSTEAFF. The CDR3 bases are TGCGCCAGCAGCTTGACAGAGCTGAGTACTGAAGCTTTCTTT.